A single sample is the source of the 30 T cell receptor beta chains below, sequenced in a study of T cell responses to AZD1222 COVID-19 vaccine. Measured with immunoSEQ multiplex PCR; TCRdb has only the in-frame clones, and not every one. Here the sample spans roughly 160,000 clones, roughly 90% being singletons. This specimen was peripheral blood, taken 28 days after the second AZD1222 dose. These receptors all come from an adult who received the AZD1222 COVID-19 vaccine.

This clone was detected once. V gene TRBV27 combines with J gene TRBJ2-2, with D perhaps matching TRBD1 (6 bases). Germline V gene lookup returns CDR1 MNHEY and CDR2 SMNVEV (reference sequence). The CDR3 covers 12 residues. The V end lost 6 bases, the J end lost 7 bases, and 9 bases lay between the germline ends. CDR3 residues: CASSPGVGELFF. CDR3 sequence (DNA): TGTGCCAGCAGCCCAGGGGTCGGGGAGCTGTTTTTT.

The CDR3 DNA follows: TGTGCCAGCAGCCTATTTAGCGGGGGTGAAGAGACCCAGTACTTC. Protein sequence: CASSLFSGGEETQYF. This chain connects TRBV7-6 to TRBJ2-5; 9 bases are shared with TRBD2. Germline assignment: CDR1 SGHVS and CDR2 FNYEAQ. V shed 5 bases and J 3 bases; nucleotides not matched to a gene: 7. CDR3 length: 15 amino acids. Looking up the rest from reference TRBV7-6 and TRBJ2-5 gives the full variable domain: GAGVSQSPRYKVTKRGQDVALRCDPISGHVSLYWYRQALGQGPEFLTYFNYEAQQDKSGLPNDRFSAERPEGSISTLTIQRTEQRDSAMYRCASSLFSGGEETQYFGPGTRLLVL.

V gene TRBV10-1 combines with J gene TRBJ2-7; D call uncertain. Trimming removed 4 bases at V and 2 bases at J, with 9 bases between. Germline lookup yields CDR1 WNHNN and CDR2 SYGVQD (reference sequence). This CDR3 has 13 amino acids. The CDR3 loop is CASSGGHTYEQYF. CDR3 DNA: TGCGCCAGCAGTGGAGGCCATACCTACGAGCAGTACTTC.

The genes are TRBV6-5 and TRBJ1-4; the match to TRBD1 covers 7 bases. Germline V lookup: CDR1 MNHEY, CDR2 SVGAGI. Unmatched junction bases numbered 9, after V lost 7 bases and J lost 4 bases. This CDR3 comprises 15 residues. CDR3 bases: TGTGCCAGCAAGAGGGGACAGCGAAATAATGAAAAACTGTTTTTT. Its protein product is CASKRGQRNNEKLFF.

This clone was counted once. The rearrangement links TRBV20-1 to TRBJ1-5; 8 nucleotides align to TRBD1. The CDR3 covers 13 residues. Germline CDR1 is DFQATT and CDR2 is SNEGSKA (reference sequence). With 3 bases clipped from V and 6 bases from J, the junction kept 4 bases outside the gene matches. CDR3: CSASSGGPQPQHF. CDR3 DNA sequence: TGCAGTGCTAGTTCAGGGGGCCCTCAGCCCCAGCATTTT.

This chain uses TRBV4-3 with TRBJ2-1; 9 nucleotides agree with TRBD2. The germline V gene has CDR1 LGHNA and CDR2 YSLEER. There are 16 residues in the CDR3. Trimming took 3 bases from V and 7 from J; bases not matched to a gene: 10. CDR3 nucleotides: TGCGCCAGCAGCCACCGAGCGGGGGGCGCTTGGAATGAGCAGTTCTTC. Residues: CASSHRAGGAWNEQFF.

A single count supports this clone. The chain joins TRBV6-2 or TRBV6-3 to TRBJ1-4; the match to TRBD1 covers 9 bases. Unmatched junction bases numbered 15, after V lost 5 bases and J lost 2 bases. The CDR3 loop spans 19 amino acids. The V gene's germline CDR1 is MNHEY and CDR2 SVGEGT. For the CDR3, the DNA is TGTGCCAGCAGTGCTACCGGGACAGGGACGACTTGGACTAATGAAAAACTGTTTTTT. This gives the protein CASSATGTGTTWTNEKLFF.

This chain connects TRBV3-1 (or the pseudogene TRBV3-2) to TRBJ1-1; 9 bases are a match to TRBD1. CDR1 and CDR2 (germline): LGHDT, YNNKEL (reference sequence). Unmatched junction bases numbered 10, after V lost 1 base and J lost 7 bases. The CDR3 length is 16 residues. Here the CDR3 DNA reads TGTGCCAGCAGCCAAGTCCCAGGGACAGGGAGTGATGAAGCTTTCTTT. Translating it yields CASSQVPGTGSDEAFF.

This clone is a singleton in its sample. The rearrangement joins TRBV27 to TRBJ2-3, with 9 bases that match TRBD1. CDR3 length: 17 amino acids. J lost 5 bases, V lost 4 bases, and 13 bases had no gene match. Germline-derived CDR1 and CDR2 are MNHEY and SMNVEV (reference sequence). CDR3 in amino acids: CASSSIVTGGSIDTQYF. CDR3 DNA sequence: TGTGCCAGCAGTTCGATCGTGACAGGGGGAAGTATAGATACGCAGTATTTT.

The chain links TRBV5-1 to TRBJ2-3, with 13 bases aligning to TRBD2. Germline values: CDR1 SGHRS, CDR2 YFSETQ. The CDR3 extends over 16 amino acids. With V trimmed by 3 bases and J by 1 base, 2 bases remained unmatched. In nucleotides, the CDR3 is TGCGCCAGCAGCTCCGGGACTAGCGGGGGCACAGATACGCAGTATTTT. Its translation is CASSSGTSGGTDTQYF.

The chain carries TRBV4-3 and TRBJ2-5; 7 bases are shared with TRBD2. This CDR3 comprises 14 residues. Germline CDR1 and CDR2: LGHNA and YSLEER. After removal of 0 bases from V and 3 bases from J, the junction contained 1 base not matched to a gene. CDR3 sequence: CASSQEGREETQYF. The CDR3 region has the DNA TGCGCCAGCAGCCAAGAAGGGAGGGAAGAGACCCAGTACTTC.

The table lists this clone with a few counts. The gene calls are TRBV7-2 and TRBJ2-1; no clear D. This CDR3 comprises 14 residues. Trimming removed 0 bases from V and 15 bases from J, with 18 bases in between. The germline V gene encodes CDR1 SGHTA and CDR2 FQGNSA. The CDR3 DNA sequence: TGTGCCAGCAGCTTAGCGATGATAACTCAGGCTTGGTTCTTC. Protein product: CASSLAMITQAWFF.

This chain joins TRBV19 and TRBJ1-6, with a possible D match to TRBD1 (6 bases). The V gene's germline CDR1 is LNHDA and CDR2 SQIVND (reference sequence). The CDR3 sequence is 12 residues long. The CDR3 is CPKGDPEKPLHF. The CDR3 nucleotides read TGTCCTAAGGGGGACCCGGAGAAACCCCTCCACTTT.

A single count supports this clone. The gene calls are TRBV7-6 and TRBJ2-3; no reliable D call. V was trimmed by 4 bases and J by 5 bases, leaving 16 bases between them. Germline V gene sequence: CDR1 SGHVS, CDR2 FNYEAQ. The CDR3 loop spans 15 amino acids. The CDR3 reads CASSSLTEGLDTQYF. The CDR3 DNA is TGTGCCAGCAGCTCCCTGACCGAAGGGCTAGATACGCAGTATTTT.

The chain combines TRBV6-4 with TRBJ1-5, with unresolved D. This CDR3 has 13 amino acids. The V end lost 4 bases, the J end lost 0 bases, and 4 bases lay between the germline ends. Germline V gene lookup returns CDR1 MRHNA and CDR2 SNTAGT. The chain's CDR3 is CASSVDSNQPQHF. CDR3 coding DNA: TGTGCCAGCAGTGTTGATAGCAATCAGCCCCAGCATTTT.

The gene calls are TRBV4-2 and TRBJ2-7, with 9 positions matching TRBD1. With 0 bases clipped from V and 2 bases from J, the junction kept 8 bases outside the gene matches. The CDR3 contains 17 residues. Looked up from germline, CDR1 is LGHNA and CDR2 is YNFKEQ. CDR3 loop: CASSQDTGTGFAYEQYF. Written as DNA, the CDR3 is TGTGCCAGCAGCCAAGATACCGGGACAGGGTTCGCCTACGAGCAGTACTTC.

The V gene is TRBV27, the J gene TRBJ1-1; TRBD1 matches 7 bases. CDR1 is MNHEY and CDR2 is SMNVEV in the germline V gene (reference sequence). Germline trimming cut 7 bases from V and 5 bases from J; bases unmatched to any gene: 7. The CDR3 is made up of 13 amino acids. The CDR3, as DNA: TGTGCCAGCATCCCAGGGGGATTGACTGAAGCTTTCTTT. Its translation is CASIPGGLTEAFF.

This clone was observed a single time. This rearrangement joins TRBV5-1 to TRBJ1-5; D is unresolved. Germline CDR1 reads SGHRS; CDR2 reads YFSETQ. The CDR3 has 13 amino acids. Trimming removed 2 bases from V and 8 bases from J, with 11 bases in between. DNA for the CDR3: TGCGCCAGCAGCTTAGGGAGAAATGAGCCCCAGCATTTT. Its translation is CASSLGRNEPQHF.

The chain is built from TRBV11-2 and TRBJ2-5, with TRBD1 matching over 11 bases. Losses at the gene ends were 6 bases for V and 7 bases for J; bases not matched to a gene: 10. The CDR3 is 15 residues long. The germline V gene encodes CDR1 SGHAT and CDR2 FQNNGV. The CDR3 DNA is TGTGCCAGCAGATGGGACAGGGGGGGACTCGGGACCCAGTACTTC. This codes for CASRWDRGGLGTQYF.

This clone was found a few times. V and J are TRBV7-8 and TRBJ1-2; D is perhaps TRBD1 (6 bases). The V end lost 4 bases, the J end lost 3 bases, and 12 bases lay between the germline ends. CDR3 size: 14 residues. Germline CDR1 reads SGHVS; CDR2 reads FQNEAQ. The CDR3 coding sequence is TGTGCCAGCAGCTGGGGGCAGGCAGACTATGGCTACACCTTC. This encodes CASSWGQADYGYTF. Full variable domain (rest looked up from reference TRBV7-8 and TRBJ1-2): GAGVSQSPRYKVAKRGQDVALRCDPISGHVSLFWYQQALGQGPEFLTYFQNEAQLDKSGLPSDRFFAERPEGSVSTLKIQRTQQEDSAVYLCASSWGQADYGYTFGSGTRLTVV.

This rearrangement joins TRBV6-6 to TRBJ2-7; D tentatively fits TRBD1 or TRBD2 (5 bases each). The germline V gene encodes CDR1 MNHNY and CDR2 SVGAGI (reference sequence). Trimming took 6 bases from V and 7 from J, leaving 19 bases between them. The CDR3 is 14 residues long. CDR3: CASSHTWDPLEQYF. CDR3 coding DNA: TGTGCCAGCAGCCATACTTGGGACCCCCTGGAGCAGTACTTC.

The J gene is TRBJ2-6, the V gene TRBV7-3; D possibly corresponds to TRBD2 (5 bases). The germline V gene encodes CDR1 SGHTA and CDR2 FQGTGA. The length of the CDR3 is 15 residues. Trimming left V 2 bases short and J 2 bases short, with 7 bases between. The CDR3 DNA is TGTGCCAGCAGCTTAGGAGGAACTGGGGCCAACGTCCTGACTTTC. Translating gives CASSLGGTGANVLTF.

The gene calls are TRBV5-1 and TRBJ2-6; D remains unclear. Trimming removed 5 bases from V and 0 bases from J, with 15 bases in between. CDR3 length: 17 residues. Germline V gene data show CDR1 as SGHRS and CDR2 as YFSETQ. CDR3 sequence (DNA): TGCGCCAGCAGTTCGGAAGAAGGGTTCTCTGGGGCCAACGTCCTGACTTTC. It is translated as CASSSEEGFSGANVLTF.

The gene calls are TRBV6-6 and TRBJ2-1; D gene uncertain. Trimming took 0 bases from V and 9 from J, leaving 6 bases between them. The CDR3 runs to 12 residues. CDR1 is MNHNY, CDR2 SVGAGI, per germline (reference sequence). CDR3 DNA sequence: TGTGCCAGCAGTTACTCGCAACTTGAGCAGTTCTTC. Translating it yields CASSYSQLEQFF.

The chain uses TRBV2 and TRBJ1-2, with 7 bases fitting TRBD1. CDR3 length equals 12 residues. With V trimmed by 8 bases and J by 2 bases, 2 bases remained unmatched. Germline V gene sequence: CDR1 SNHLY, CDR2 FYNNEI. The CDR3 nucleotides read TGTGCCAGCTCGGACAGGAACTATGGCTACACCTTC. Translation gives CASSDRNYGYTF.

The chain employs TRBV12-3 or TRBV12-4 and TRBJ2-1, with TRBD2 matching 7 bases. This CDR3 comprises 12 residues. The J segment lost 7 bases and the V segment lost 6 bases, leaving 3 bases of the junction unmatched. CDR3 sequence: CASRSGLNEQFF. Here the CDR3 DNA reads TGTGCCAGCAGGTCGGGACTAAATGAGCAGTTCTTC.

The chain employs TRBV13 and TRBJ1-2; D ambiguous. CDR1 is PRHDT, CDR2 FYEKMQ, per germline (reference sequence). The V gene lost 2 bases and the J gene lost 7 bases, with 5 bases spanning the gap. The CDR3 is 11 residues long. The DNA of the CDR3 is TGTGCCAGCAGCTTATCCTCTGGCTACACCTTC. Amino acids: CASSLSSGYTF.

A single count supports this clone. The chain recombines TRBV30 with TRBJ1-3; a possible D gene is TRBD1 (6 bases). The CDR3 is 15 residues long. The V end lost 2 bases, the J end lost 0 bases, and 11 bases lay between the germline ends. CDR1 GTSNPN and CDR2 SVGIG come from the germline V gene (reference sequence). DNA for the CDR3: TGTGCCTGGAGTTCGAGGGGGAACTCTGGAAACACCATATATTTT. It yields the protein CAWSSRGNSGNTIYF.

The J gene is TRBJ1-2, the V gene TRBV6-2 or TRBV6-3; D remains ambiguous. CDR1 and CDR2 from the germline V gene are MNHEY and SVGEGT. The CDR3 sequence is 13 residues long. V lost 5 bases to trimming and J lost 7 bases, with 14 bases between them. CDR3 bases: TGTGCCAGCAGTACCCCTCCAAGGGCTGGCTACACCTTC. Its protein product is CASSTPPRAGYTF.

J is TRBJ1-1 and V is TRBV5-1; D not resolved. CDR3 size: 13 residues. Germline V gene lookup returns CDR1 SGHRS and CDR2 YFSETQ. V dropped 3 bases and J dropped 0 bases, with 6 bases sitting between them. This CDR3 is CASSWNMNTEAFF. CDR3 DNA sequence: TGCGCCAGCAGCTGGAATATGAACACTGAAGCTTTCTTT.